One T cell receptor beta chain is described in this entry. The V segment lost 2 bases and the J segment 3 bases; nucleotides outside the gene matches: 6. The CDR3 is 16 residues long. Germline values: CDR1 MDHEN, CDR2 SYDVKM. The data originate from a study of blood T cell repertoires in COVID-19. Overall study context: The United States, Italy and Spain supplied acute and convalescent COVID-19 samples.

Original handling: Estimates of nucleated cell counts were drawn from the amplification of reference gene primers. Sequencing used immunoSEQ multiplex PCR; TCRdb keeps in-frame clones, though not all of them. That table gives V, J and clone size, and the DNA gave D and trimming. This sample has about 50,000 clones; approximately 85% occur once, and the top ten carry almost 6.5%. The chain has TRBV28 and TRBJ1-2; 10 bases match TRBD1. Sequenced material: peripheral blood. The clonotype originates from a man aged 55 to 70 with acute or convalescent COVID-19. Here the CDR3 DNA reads TGTGCCAGCAGTTTAGGCGGGACAGGGGTTTACTATGGCTACACCTTC. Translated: CASSLGGTGVYYGYTF.